This is a list of T cell receptor beta chains from one sample in a study of breast tumors, draining lymph nodes, adjacent tissues. TCRdb independently ran MiXCR on the multiplex PCR reads; one entry per CDR3 protein. Of hundreds of thousands of distinct CDR3 sequences in the sample, approximately 29% were seen once. The material sequenced was axillary lymph node tissue. Every receptor here comes from a female donor with breast cancer. Some clones in this sample may be carry-over from other donors' samples. The CDR3 runs from the conserved cysteine through the conserved F or W. The order of the fields is V gene, clone size, J gene, CDR3 length, D gene, CDR3 protein, CDR3 DNA. The D gene is left open where the match is weak. The listing skips clone size in some rows; elsewhere it reads once, few, many or a size class.

v_call: TRBV18; clone_size: .; j_call: TRBJ1-5; cdr3_length: 14; d_call: TRBD1; cdr3_aa: CASSAGTGTQPQHF; cdr3_nt: TGTGCCAGCTCAGCCGGGACAGGGACTCAGCCCCAGCATTTT
v_call: TRBV7-9; clone_size: .; j_call: TRBJ1-3; cdr3_length: 15; d_call: TRBD1; cdr3_aa: CASSTMALQGNTIYF; cdr3_nt: TGTGCCAGCAGCACGATGGCCCTACAGGGGAACACCATATATTTT
v_call: TRBV9; clone_size: many; j_call: TRBJ2-7; cdr3_length: 15; d_call: .; cdr3_aa: CASSVEPQVSYEQYF; cdr3_nt: TGTGCCAGCAGCGTAGAGCCCCAGGTCTCCTACGAGCAGTACTTC
v_call: TRBV6-6; clone_size: many; j_call: TRBJ1-4; cdr3_length: 16; d_call: .; cdr3_aa: CASSHSGASRKEKLFF; cdr3_nt: TGTGCCAGCAGTCACTCCGGGGCGAGTAGAAAAGAAAAACTGTTTTTT
v_call: TRBV20-1; clone_size: .; j_call: TRBJ2-5; cdr3_length: 17; d_call: TRBD2; cdr3_aa: CSASVGTSGRSGETQYF; cdr3_nt: TGCAGTGCTAGTGTCGGGACTAGCGGGAGATCGGGAGAGACCCAGTACTTC
v_call: TRBV29-1; clone_size: .; j_call: TRBJ2-5; cdr3_length: 12; d_call: .; cdr3_aa: CSVGVDQETQYF; cdr3_nt: TGCAGCGTTGGAGTGGACCAAGAGACCCAGTACTTC
v_call: TRBV3-1; clone_size: .; j_call: TRBJ1-6; cdr3_length: 14; d_call: .; cdr3_aa: CASSQESRNSPLHF; cdr3_nt: TGTGCCAGCAGCCAAGAGAGCCGGAATTCACCCCTCCACTTT
v_call: TRBV5-8; clone_size: many; j_call: TRBJ1-2; cdr3_length: 15; d_call: .; cdr3_aa: CASSSGPLANYGYTF; cdr3_nt: TGTGCCAGCAGCTCGGGACCGCTAGCTAACTATGGCTACACCTTC
v_call: TRBV28; clone_size: many; j_call: TRBJ2-1; cdr3_length: 15; d_call: .; cdr3_aa: CASSLGGGGGTEQFF; cdr3_nt: TGTGCCAGCAGTTTGGGGGGAGGGGGAGGAACTGAGCAGTTCTTC
v_call: TRBV10-3; clone_size: many; j_call: TRBJ1-1; cdr3_length: 11; d_call: .; cdr3_aa: CAIRENTEAFF; cdr3_nt: TGTGCCATCAGGGAGAACACTGAAGCTTTCTTT
v_call: TRBV7-8; clone_size: many; j_call: TRBJ2-3; cdr3_length: 17; d_call: .; cdr3_aa: CASSPSWVQESTDTQYF; cdr3_nt: TGTGCCAGCAGCCCGAGTTGGGTTCAGGAAAGCACAGATACGCAGTATTTT
v_call: TRBV6-1; clone_size: .; j_call: TRBJ1-2; cdr3_length: 13; d_call: .; cdr3_aa: CASSDENQYGYTF; cdr3_nt: TGTGCCAGCAGCGACGAGAACCAATATGGCTACACCTTC
v_call: TRBV7-9; clone_size: many; j_call: TRBJ2-1; cdr3_length: 19; d_call: TRBD2; cdr3_aa: CASSSPGLAYGISYNEQFF; cdr3_nt: TGTGCCAGCAGCTCCCCGGGACTAGCTTACGGAATTTCCTACAATGAGCAGTTCTTC
v_call: TRBV6-1; clone_size: .; j_call: TRBJ1-1; cdr3_length: 14; d_call: .; cdr3_aa: CASSVRSRDAEAFF; cdr3_nt: TGTGCCAGCAGTGTAAGGAGTAGGGACGCTGAAGCTTTCTTT
v_call: TRBV11-2; clone_size: many; j_call: TRBJ1-4; cdr3_length: 11; d_call: .; cdr3_aa: CASSLVPSRDF; cdr3_nt: TGTGCCAGCAGCTTAGTCCCCTCTCGGGATTTT
v_call: TRBV12-3/TRBV12-4; clone_size: few; j_call: TRBJ1-1; cdr3_length: 12; d_call: .; cdr3_aa: CASTRRGPEAFF; cdr3_nt: TGTGCCAGCACTAGGAGGGGCCCTGAAGCTTTCTTT
v_call: TRBV15; clone_size: .; j_call: TRBJ2-1; cdr3_length: 16; d_call: TRBD2; cdr3_aa: CATSRDLAGGFNEQLF; cdr3_nt: TGTGCCACCAGCAGGGATCTAGCGGGAGGGTTCAATGAGCAGCTCTTC
v_call: TRBV12-3/TRBV12-4; clone_size: many; j_call: TRBJ1-3; cdr3_length: 14; d_call: .; cdr3_aa: CASSVYRTGNTIYF; cdr3_nt: TGTGCCAGCAGTGTGTACAGAACTGGAAACACCATATATTTT
v_call: TRBV30; clone_size: .; j_call: TRBJ1-5; cdr3_length: 12; d_call: .; cdr3_aa: CAWSAPPQPQHF; cdr3_nt: TGTGCCTGGAGTGCCCCCCCCCAGCCCCAGCATTTT
v_call: TRBV10-1; clone_size: few; j_call: TRBJ2-1; cdr3_length: 16; d_call: TRBD2; cdr3_aa: CASSQTQGLAYNEQFF; cdr3_nt: TGCGCCAGCAGTCAAACCCAGGGACTAGCCTACAATGAGCAGTTCTTC
v_call: TRBV29-1; clone_size: once; j_call: TRBJ2-1; cdr3_length: 12; d_call: .; cdr3_aa: CSLIDAANEQFF; cdr3_nt: TGCAGCTTGATAGACGCCGCCAATGAGCAGTTCTTC
v_call: TRBV11-2; clone_size: many; j_call: TRBJ2-7; cdr3_length: 15; d_call: .; cdr3_aa: CASSLLGGGAYEQYF; cdr3_nt: TGTGCCAGCAGCTTATTGGGTGGCGGTGCCTACGAGCAGTACTTC
v_call: TRBV19; clone_size: many; j_call: TRBJ1-2; cdr3_length: 12; d_call: .; cdr3_aa: CASKQGNYGYTF; cdr3_nt: TGTGCCAGTAAGCAGGGCAACTATGGCTACACCTTC
v_call: TRBV20-1; clone_size: many; j_call: TRBJ2-3; cdr3_length: 13; d_call: TRBD2; cdr3_aa: CSARDGLVEPQYF; cdr3_nt: TGCAGTGCTAGGGATGGACTAGTTGAACCGCAGTATTTT
v_call: TRBV25-1; clone_size: .; j_call: TRBJ1-6; cdr3_length: 15; d_call: TRBD1; cdr3_aa: CASSARGQTYSPLHF; cdr3_nt: TGTGCCAGCAGTGCCAGGGGACAGACCTATTCCCCCCTCCACTTT
v_call: TRBV11-3; clone_size: many; j_call: TRBJ2-1; cdr3_length: 15; d_call: .; cdr3_aa: CASRSRVSSYNEQFF; cdr3_nt: TGTGCCAGCAGGTCCCGGGTTAGCTCCTACAATGAGCAGTTCTTC
v_call: TRBV6-1; clone_size: many; j_call: TRBJ1-4; cdr3_length: 15; d_call: .; cdr3_aa: CASSAGSGTNEKLFF; cdr3_nt: TGTGCCAGCAGTGCTGGGTCGGGAACTAATGAAAAACTGTTTTTT
v_call: TRBV18; clone_size: .; j_call: TRBJ2-3; cdr3_length: 16; d_call: TRBD2; cdr3_aa: CASHKGSGRVTDTQYF; cdr3_nt: TGTGCCAGTCACAAGGGGAGCGGGAGAGTCACAGATACGCAGTATTTT
v_call: TRBV5-4; clone_size: many; j_call: TRBJ2-1; cdr3_length: 16; d_call: TRBD1; cdr3_aa: CASSSRDRMWVNEQFF; cdr3_nt: TGTGCCAGCAGCTCTCGGGACAGAATGTGGGTCAATGAGCAGTTCTTC
v_call: TRBV20-1; clone_size: .; j_call: TRBJ2-5; cdr3_length: 15; d_call: TRBD2; cdr3_aa: CSAGGDGGRRETQYF; cdr3_nt: TGCAGCGCTGGAGGGGATGGCGGGAGAAGAGAGACCCAGTACTTC
v_call: TRBV5-1; clone_size: .; j_call: TRBJ1-1; cdr3_length: 15; d_call: .; cdr3_aa: CASSESGAAFGEAFF; cdr3_nt: TGCGCCAGCAGCGAGTCGGGAGCCGCTTTTGGTGAAGCTTTCTTT
v_call: TRBV11-2; clone_size: .; j_call: TRBJ1-6; cdr3_length: 14; d_call: .; cdr3_aa: CASSLAWGNSPLHF; cdr3_nt: TGTGCCAGCAGCTTAGCATGGGGGAACTCACCCCTCCACTTT
v_call: TRBV3-1; clone_size: many; j_call: TRBJ2-5; cdr3_length: 16; d_call: .; cdr3_aa: CASSLITGQLQETQYF; cdr3_nt: TGTGCCAGCAGCCTGATCACGGGGCAACTCCAAGAGACCCAGTACTTC
v_call: TRBV11-2; clone_size: .; j_call: TRBJ2-5; cdr3_length: 16; d_call: TRBD1; cdr3_aa: CASSLARDRAGETQYF; cdr3_nt: TGTGCCAGCAGCTTAGCGAGGGACAGGGCGGGAGAGACCCAGTACTTC
v_call: TRBV7-3; clone_size: .; j_call: TRBJ1-2; cdr3_length: 15; d_call: .; cdr3_aa: CASSWGEGGVNGYTF; cdr3_nt: TGTGCCAGCAGCTGGGGGGAGGGCGGGGTGAATGGCTACACCTTC
v_call: TRBV19; clone_size: .; j_call: TRBJ1-1; cdr3_length: 14; d_call: TRBD1; cdr3_aa: CASSRTGGNTEAFF; cdr3_nt: TGTGCCAGTAGCAGGACAGGGGGCAACACTGAAGCTTTCTTT
v_call: TRBV6-2/TRBV6-3; clone_size: .; j_call: TRBJ2-2; cdr3_length: 15; d_call: TRBD1; cdr3_aa: CASSHSGFRTGEPFF; cdr3_nt: TGTGCCAGCAGTCACTCCGGGTTTAGGACAGGGGAGCCGTTTTTT
v_call: TRBV7-9; clone_size: .; j_call: TRBJ1-1; cdr3_length: 13; d_call: .; cdr3_aa: CASSWDKNTEAFF; cdr3_nt: TGTGCCAGCAGCTGGGACAAGAACACTGAAGCTTTCTTT
v_call: TRBV27; clone_size: .; j_call: TRBJ2-4; cdr3_length: 17; d_call: .; cdr3_aa: CASSLLGGGGDGNIQYF; cdr3_nt: TGTGCCAGCAGTTTATTGGGGGGCGGAGGGGATGGAAACATTCAGTACTTC
v_call: TRBV19; clone_size: many; j_call: TRBJ2-5; cdr3_length: 13; d_call: .; cdr3_aa: CASSMDQSWTQYF; cdr3_nt: TGTGCCAGTAGTATGGACCAGTCTTGGACCCAGTACTTC
v_call: TRBV2; clone_size: many; j_call: TRBJ2-7; cdr3_length: 13; d_call: .; cdr3_aa: CASTGTSSYEQYF; cdr3_nt: TGTGCCAGCACTGGGACATCCTCCTACGAGCAGTACTTC
v_call: TRBV7-3; clone_size: many; j_call: TRBJ2-2; cdr3_length: 16; d_call: .; cdr3_aa: CASSLRAGLIAGELFF; cdr3_nt: TGTGCCAGCAGCTTACGTGCTGGGCTGATCGCCGGGGAGCTGTTTTTT
v_call: TRBV20-1; clone_size: .; j_call: TRBJ1-1; cdr3_length: 11; d_call: .; cdr3_aa: CSARGNTEACF; cdr3_nt: TGCAGTGCTAGGGGGAACACTGAAGCTTGCTTT
v_call: TRBV3-1; clone_size: many; j_call: TRBJ2-2; cdr3_length: 14; d_call: .; cdr3_aa: CASSQWGNTGELFF; cdr3_nt: TGTGCCAGCAGCCAATGGGGGAACACCGGGGAGCTGTTTTTT
v_call: TRBV9; clone_size: many; j_call: TRBJ2-1; cdr3_length: 16; d_call: .; cdr3_aa: CASSVRQNSVYNEQFF; cdr3_nt: TGTGCCAGCAGCGTGAGACAGAACTCCGTATACAATGAGCAGTTCTTC
v_call: TRBV29-1; clone_size: few; j_call: TRBJ1-2; cdr3_length: 14; d_call: .; cdr3_aa: CSVEGGGGGYGYTF; cdr3_nt: TGCAGCGTTGAAGGAGGGGGGGGGGGCTATGGCTACACCTTC
v_call: TRBV9; clone_size: many; j_call: TRBJ2-1; cdr3_length: 21; d_call: .; cdr3_aa: CASSVGQSGLDGRGSYNEQFF; cdr3_nt: TGTGCCAGCAGCGTAGGGCAATCAGGGTTGGACGGGAGAGGGTCCTACAATGAGCAGTTCTTC
v_call: TRBV27; clone_size: .; j_call: TRBJ2-3; cdr3_length: 15; d_call: TRBD2; cdr3_aa: CASRSWREGTDTQYF; cdr3_nt: TGTGCCAGCAGGAGTTGGCGGGAGGGCACAGATACGCAGTATTTT
v_call: TRBV18; clone_size: .; j_call: TRBJ2-7; cdr3_length: 19; d_call: TRBD2; cdr3_aa: CAGSPSSIAGGPRQGEQYF; cdr3_nt: TGTGCCGGCTCACCCAGTTCTATAGCGGGAGGGCCGAGACAAGGCGAGCAGTACTTC
v_call: TRBV6-2/TRBV6-3; clone_size: many; j_call: TRBJ2-7; cdr3_length: 13; d_call: .; cdr3_aa: CASHSSGGYEQYF; cdr3_nt: TGTGCCAGCCATAGTAGTGGGGGTTACGAGCAGTACTTC
v_call: TRBV5-1; clone_size: many; j_call: TRBJ2-5; cdr3_length: 15; d_call: TRBD1; cdr3_aa: CASSTRQGALETQYF; cdr3_nt: TGCGCCAGCAGCACTCGACAGGGGGCTCTGGAGACCCAGTACTTC
v_call: TRBV28; clone_size: many; j_call: TRBJ1-6; cdr3_length: 15; d_call: .; cdr3_aa: CASSLPGQLDSPLHF; cdr3_nt: TGTGCCAGCAGTTTACCTGGACAGCTTGATTCACCCCTCCACTTT